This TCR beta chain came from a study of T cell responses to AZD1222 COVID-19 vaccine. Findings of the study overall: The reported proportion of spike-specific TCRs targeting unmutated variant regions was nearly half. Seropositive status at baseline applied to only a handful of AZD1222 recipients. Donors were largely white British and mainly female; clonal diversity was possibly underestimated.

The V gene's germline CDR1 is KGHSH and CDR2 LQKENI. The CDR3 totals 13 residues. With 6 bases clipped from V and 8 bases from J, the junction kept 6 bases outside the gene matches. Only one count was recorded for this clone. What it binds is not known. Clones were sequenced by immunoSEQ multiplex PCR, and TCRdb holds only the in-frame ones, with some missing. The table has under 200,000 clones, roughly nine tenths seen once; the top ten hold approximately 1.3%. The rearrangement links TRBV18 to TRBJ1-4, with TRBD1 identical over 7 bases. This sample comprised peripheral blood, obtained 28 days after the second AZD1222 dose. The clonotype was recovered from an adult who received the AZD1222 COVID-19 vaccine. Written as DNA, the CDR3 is TGTGCCAGCTCTCCGGGACAGAGGGAAAAACTGTTTTTT. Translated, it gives CASSPGQREKLFF.